Listed below are T cell receptor beta chains from one sample, sequenced in a study of T cell responses to AZD1222 COVID-19 vaccine. The method was immunoSEQ multiplex PCR; TCRdb's version includes in-frame clones alone and lacks a portion of them. Of approximately 94,000 clones detected, over 90% appear once; the ten largest clones hold about 1.8%. The sequences come from peripheral blood, collected on day 0 of AZD1222 vaccination. The source of these receptors is an adult in good health. The CDR3 runs from the conserved cysteine through the conserved F or W. The order of the fields is V gene, D gene, J gene, clone size, CDR3 length, CDR3 protein, CDR3 DNA. D genes are given only for firm matches. The size field is filled for only some rows; it gives once, few, many or a size class.

TRBV28	NA	TRBJ1-1	NA	11	CASMTETEAFF	TGTGCCAGCATGACGGAAACTGAAGCTTTCTTT
TRBV2	NA	TRBJ1-1	once	13	CASSFTVNTEAFF	TGTGCCAGCAGTTTTACGGTCAACACTGAAGCTTTCTTT
TRBV11-3	NA	TRBJ2-2	NA	15	CASSLDGGVNGELFF	TGTGCCAGCAGCTTAGATGGAGGGGTAAACGGGGAGCTGTTTTTT
TRBV4-1	NA	TRBJ1-5	NA	16	CASSQAFGQINQPQHF	TGCGCCAGCAGCCAAGCCTTCGGACAGATCAATCAGCCCCAGCATTTT
TRBV18	TRBD1	TRBJ1-6	NA	17	CASSPATGGSYNSPLHF	TGTGCCAGCTCACCAGCGACAGGGGGCTCCTATAATTCACCCCTCCACTTT
TRBV24-1	NA	TRBJ1-5	once	15	CATSGEGEGRQPQHF	TGTGCCACCAGTGGAGAAGGTGAGGGTCGACAGCCCCAGCATTTT
TRBV10-3	TRBD1	TRBJ1-2	NA	13	CATLQGGADGYTF	TGTGCCACCCTCCAAGGGGGCGCTGATGGCTACACCTTC
TRBV29-1	TRBD1	TRBJ1-4	NA	12	CSVTGASEKLFF	TGCAGCGTTACAGGGGCTTCTGAAAAACTGTTTTTT
TRBV10-3	NA	TRBJ2-5	once	14	CAISESGGQETQYF	TGTGCCATCAGTGAGTCCGGCGGACAAGAGACCCAGTACTTC
TRBV27	TRBD1	TRBJ1-5	once	14	CASRNTGANQPQHF	TGTGCCAGCAGAAACACAGGGGCCAATCAGCCCCAGCATTTT
TRBV5-8	TRBD2	TRBJ2-5	NA	16	CASSLALAGDLETQYF	TGTGCCAGCAGCTTGGCGCTAGCGGGAGATCTAGAGACCCAGTACTTC
TRBV2	TRBD1	TRBJ1-5	once	15	CASGDTGTGDQPQHF	TGTGCCAGCGGCGACACCGGGACAGGGGACCAGCCCCAGCATTTT
TRBV11-1	NA	TRBJ2-2	NA	13	CASRWGKAGELFF	TGTGCCAGCCGTTGGGGGAAAGCCGGGGAGCTGTTTTTT
TRBV4-1	TRBD2	TRBJ2-5	few	17	CASSQEGLAGVEETQYF	TGCGCCAGCAGCCAAGAAGGACTAGCGGGAGTAGAGGAGACCCAGTACTTC
TRBV24-1	TRBD1	TRBJ2-5	NA	16	CATSDFGTGSREAQYF	TGTGCCACCAGTGATTTCGGGACAGGGTCTAGAGAGGCCCAGTACTTC
TRBV28	NA	TRBJ1-5	few	15	CASSLRQAVHQPQHF	TGTGCCAGCAGTTTAAGGCAGGCGGTGCATCAGCCCCAGCATTTT
TRBV6-1	TRBD2	TRBJ2-3	NA	16	CASSELVAGSRDTQYF	TGTGCCAGCAGTGAATTGGTAGCGGGCTCACGAGATACGCAGTATTTT